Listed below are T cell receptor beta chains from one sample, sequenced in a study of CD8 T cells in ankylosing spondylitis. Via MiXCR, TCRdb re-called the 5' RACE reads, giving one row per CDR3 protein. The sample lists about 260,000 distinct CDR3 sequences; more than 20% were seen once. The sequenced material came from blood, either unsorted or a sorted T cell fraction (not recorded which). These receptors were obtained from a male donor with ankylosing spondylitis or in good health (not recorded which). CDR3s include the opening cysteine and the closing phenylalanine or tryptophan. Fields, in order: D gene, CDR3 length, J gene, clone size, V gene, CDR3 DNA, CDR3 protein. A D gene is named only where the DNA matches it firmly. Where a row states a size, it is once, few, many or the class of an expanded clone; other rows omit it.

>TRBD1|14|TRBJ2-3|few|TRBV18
TGTGCCAGCTCACCATCGACAGGGGGCTCCACGCAGTATTTT
CASSPSTGGSTQYF
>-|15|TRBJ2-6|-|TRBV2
TGTGCCAGCAGCGCTGGGGGTACCGGGGCCAACGTCCTGACTTTC
CASSAGGTGANVLTF
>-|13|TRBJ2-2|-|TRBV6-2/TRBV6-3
TGTGCCAGCAGGCTAGCGAATGACGGGGAGCTGTTTTTT
CASRLANDGELFF
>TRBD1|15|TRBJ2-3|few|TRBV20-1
TGCAGTGCCGTTACCGGGACAGGGTATCCAGATACGCAGTATTTT
CSAVTGTGYPDTQYF
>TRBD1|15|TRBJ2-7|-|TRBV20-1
TGCAGTGCTAGAGATGCGAGGGACAGCCCCTACGAGCAGTACTTC
CSARDARDSPYEQYF
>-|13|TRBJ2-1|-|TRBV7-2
TGTGCCAGCAGCTCTTCGAGAGGGCATGAGCAGTTCTTC
CASSSSRGHEQFF
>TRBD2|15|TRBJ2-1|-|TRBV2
TGTGCCAGCGGGACTAGCGGGAGCTCCTACAATGAGCAGTTCTTC
CASGTSGSSYNEQFF
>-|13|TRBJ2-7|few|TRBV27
TGTGCCAGCAGGTTATCAGGTACCTACGAGCAGTACTTC
CASRLSGTYEQYF
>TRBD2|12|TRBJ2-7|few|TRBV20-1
TGCAGTGCTGCGGGGGGTGGGTACGAGCAGTACTTC
CSAAGGGYEQYF
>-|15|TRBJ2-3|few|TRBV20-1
TGCAGTGCTAGCGGTCACAGGGTCCGCACAGATACGCAGTATTTT
CSASGHRVRTDTQYF
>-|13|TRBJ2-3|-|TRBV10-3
TGTGCCATCAGTGAGCCTCTACCAGATACGCAGTATTTT
CAISEPLPDTQYF
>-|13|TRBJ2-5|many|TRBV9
TGTGCCAGCAGCGTGGGCCAGCAAGAGACCCAGTACTTC
CASSVGQQETQYF
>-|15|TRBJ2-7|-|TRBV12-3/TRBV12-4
TGTGCCAGCAGTTCCCCCCTTTTGCAGGGCCACGAGCAGTACTTC
CASSSPLLQGHEQYF
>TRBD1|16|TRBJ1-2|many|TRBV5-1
TGCGCCAGTTCAGGGGGATCGGCGGCCGCTAACTATGGCTACACCTTC
CASSGGSAAANYGYTF
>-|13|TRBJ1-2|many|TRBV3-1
TGTGCCAGCAGCCAAGATTCCCTTTATGGCTACACCTTC
CASSQDSLYGYTF
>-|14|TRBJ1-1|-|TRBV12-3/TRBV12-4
TGTGCCACCACAGAGGGGTGGGAGGACACTGAAGCTTTCTTT
CATTEGWEDTEAFF
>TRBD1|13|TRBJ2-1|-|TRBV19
TGTGCCAGTAGTATCCAGGGGGCAAATGAGCAGTTCTTC
CASSIQGANEQFF
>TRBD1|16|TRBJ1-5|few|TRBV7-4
TGTGCCAGCAGCGACAGACAGGGTGGGAACAATCAGCCCCAGCATTTT
CASSDRQGGNNQPQHF
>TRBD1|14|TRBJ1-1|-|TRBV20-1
TGCAGTGCTAGTCAGGGGGGAGGGGACACTGAAGCTTTCTTT
CSASQGGGDTEAFF
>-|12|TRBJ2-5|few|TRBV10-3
TGTGCCATCAGGACTGCAGGAGAGACCCAGTACTTC
CAIRTAGETQYF
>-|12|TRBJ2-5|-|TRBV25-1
TGTGCCAGCTCAGGGTTCGGAGAGACCCAGTACTTC
CASSGFGETQYF
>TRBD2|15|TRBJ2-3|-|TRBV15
TGTGCCACCAGACTTAGCGGGGGGGCCCCAGATACGCAGTATTTT
CATRLSGGAPDTQYF
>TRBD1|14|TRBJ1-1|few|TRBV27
TGTGCCAGCAGTGTGGACAGGGTGGTAACTGAAGCTTTCTTT
CASSVDRVVTEAFF
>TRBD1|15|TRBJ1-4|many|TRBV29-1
TGCAGCGTTAGGACAGGGAATGGCAGGGGAGAAAAACTGTTTTTT
CSVRTGNGRGEKLFF
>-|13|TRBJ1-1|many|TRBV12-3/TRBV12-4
TGTGCCAGCAGTTTAGATGTGGACACTGAAGCTTTCTTT
CASSLDVDTEAFF